This T cell receptor beta chain was captured in a study of OX40 agonist ivuxolimab in advanced cancers. V lost 5 bases to trimming and J lost 1 base, with 12 bases between them. The CDR3 spans 14 residues. CDR1 is SGHVS, CDR2 FQNEAQ, per germline. Clones were read by immunoSEQ multiplex PCR, and TCRdb kept only the in-frame ones, dropping some. The sample contains some 71,000 clones, 91% of which appear only once. The V and J genes are TRBV7-8 and TRBJ2-7; D remains ambiguous. This clonotype was sampled from an adult with an advanced solid tumor such as melanoma, head and neck, liver or kidney cancer. Sequencing was performed on CD4+ or CD8+ T cells sorted from blood, taken in a trial of the OX40 agonist ivuxolimab. CDR3 protein: CASSPRGTSYEQYF. As DNA, the CDR3 is TGTGCCAGCAGCCCCCGCGGAACTTCCTACGAGCAGTACTTC.